This TCR beta chain was obtained from a study of CD4 T cells in relation to SARS-CoV-2 and coronaviruses. In the study overall: PBMCs were cultured with antigen for over nine days before TCR beta sequencing.

Before the COVID-19 pandemic, during about 2011-2019, CD4+ T cells were taken from unexposed donors. The cells were cultured for approximately ten days before CD4+ T cells were isolated. Each well had a few million PBMCs in approximately 5% human AB serum with IL-2. A remark on this clone: The antigen is unknown.

The CDR3 is made up of 13 amino acids. The V gene lost 3 bases and the J gene lost 5 bases, with 8 bases spanning the gap. The germline gives CDR1 LNHDA, CDR2 SQIVND (reference sequence). The repertoire was sequenced with immunoSEQ multiplex PCR; TCRdb's copy has only in-frame clones and lacks some. The sample comprises around 22,000 clones, around 80% of which are singletons, and more than 9% rests with the top ten. Sample: CD4+ T cells from PBMCs, cultured in vitro. This clonotype was sampled from a human donor in good health. The V gene is TRBV19, the J gene TRBJ1-5; D unresolved. Here the CDR3 reads CASSMWRDQPQHF. For the CDR3, the DNA is TGTGCCAGTAGTATGTGGCGGGATCAGCCCCAGCATTTT.